This T cell receptor beta chain was sequenced in a study of blood T cell repertoires in COVID-19. Trimming at V came to 4 bases and at J to 4 bases, leaving 2 bases not matched to a gene. Germline lookup yields CDR1 LGHDT and CDR2 YNNKEL (reference sequence). The CDR3 extends over 14 amino acids. Original methodology: Reference gene primer amplification in the assay estimated nucleated cell counts. Method: immunoSEQ multiplex PCR; TCRdb's copy keeps in-frame clones and lacks some. That table gives V, J and clone size, and the DNA gave D and trimming. The repertoire has roughly 230,000 clones, 70% to 90% of them found once; the top ten carry approximately 6.6%. This study enrolled people aged roughly 18 to 89 from about two dozen US geographic areas. Allocation to cohorts depended on clinical history reported by the participants.

This TCR derives from a woman in her fifties or sixties who had been exposed to COVID-19. The sample was PBMCs or T cells enriched from blood (not recorded which). The J gene is TRBJ2-7, the V gene TRBV3-1 (or the pseudogene TRBV3-2); 12 nucleotides align to TRBD2. The CDR3 sequence: CASSRTSGAYEQYF. DNA of the CDR3: TGTGCCAGCAGCCGGACTAGCGGGGCATACGAGCAGTACTTC.